This T cell receptor beta chain derives from a study of cytomegalovirus exposure and HLA in healthy donors. CDR1 is SGHRS and CDR2 is YFSETQ in the germline V gene. There are 18 residues in the CDR3. The PCR was carried out with 60 Vbeta primers and 13 Jbeta primers. Clones were read by immunoSEQ multiplex PCR, and TCRdb kept only the in-frame ones, dropping some. In the table there are over 130,000 clones, under 75% of which are singletons. This clone has just a few counts. The material sequenced was PBMCs. The TCR was taken from a woman aged 60-75 years in good health and CMV-seropositive. V usage is TRBV5-1 and J usage is TRBJ2-5, with TRBD2 matching over 14 bases. The end of the DNA is better explained by TRBJ2-7, so the J call may be wrong. The chain's CDR3 is CASSRGTSGSRLGYEQYF. CDR3 bases: TGCGCCAGCAGCCGAGGGACTAGCGGGAGTAGGTTGGGCTACGAGCAGTACTTC.